The present entry profiles one TCR beta chain with its context. The antigen remains unidentified. In germline, CDR1 is SGHVS, CDR2 FNYEAQ. Trimming left V 5 bases short and J 5 bases short, with 17 bases between. CDR3 length equals 15 residues. This entry belongs to a study of human T cells and chemical hapten exposure. Original processing methods: Sample TCR counts, which ranged from about 20,000 to 750,000, had a median of around 93,000. TCRdb ran MiXCR on the RACE reads and lists one entry per CDR3 protein. TCRdb's processing, not the authors', yielded these V and J calls. The table includes approximately 110,000 distinct CDR3 sequences, 34% detected once. Study conclusions and caveats: PT1 expanded TCR counts correlated positively with patch test score.

Time point meaning: patch test 3, about 24 weeks after DPC sensitization. Treatment reported: therapeutic diphenylcyclopropenone sensitization with weekly scalp DPC. Prior to each patch test being applied, blood was drawn. Before extraction, the whole blood was not fractionated, and total RNA was taken from it. Sequences were derived from whole blood, sampled in connection with sensitization to the hapten diphenylcyclopropenone (DPC). The source is a middle-aged man with alopecia areata. Some clones in this sample may be carry-over from other donors' samples. The V gene is TRBV7-6, the J gene TRBJ2-3, with D perhaps given as TRBD1 or TRBD2 (6 bases each). The CDR3 loop is CASSPRGGLGDTQYF. The DNA of the CDR3 is TGTGCCAGCAGCCCACGAGGGGGGCTTGGAGATACGCAGTATTTT.